This T cell receptor beta chain comes out of a study of monozygotic twins with inflammatory bowel disease. Comments on this clonotype: Antigen specificity is unknown.

For every sample, eight separate reactions were used to make cDNA. TCRdb reprocessed the 5' RACE reads, keeping one entry per CDR3 protein, no DNA. The repertoire table contains 350,000 to 550,000 distinct CDR3 sequences. Whole-study results and caveats: Treatment differences in immunosuppression may have added variability to the repertoires of patients.

The CDR3 length is 15 residues. CDR1 SGHVS and CDR2 FQNEAQ come from the germline V gene. Each donor gave 2.5 to 3 ml of peripheral blood. Sequencing input: blood. The receptor was derived from a human donor with ulcerative colitis or Crohn's disease, or a healthy co-twin of an affected twin (not recorded which). The chain is built from TRBV7-8 and TRBJ2-5; the D gene TCRdb calls, TRBD1, cannot be checked with no DNA. CDR3: CASSLTRRGQETQYF.